This record covers a single T cell receptor beta chain. Its matching antigen is unknown. This entry is derived from a study of T cell responses to AZD1222 COVID-19 vaccine. Study observations and caveats: Repertoires were sampled only after the peak T cell response. Donors were chiefly white British, with a greater number of females, and clonal diversity was perhaps underestimated. The number of AZD1222 recipients seropositive at baseline was only 6 or 7.

Using immunoSEQ multiplex PCR, the repertoire was profiled, and TCRdb retains in-frame clones only, with some absent. This sample has 56,000 or so clones, with about 90% found just once. From germline, CDR1 is SGDLS and CDR2 YYNGEE. This CDR3 has 15 amino acids. J gave up 3 bases and V 4 bases, and 9 bases lay outside the gene matches. This clonotype was obtained from an adult in good health. The source was peripheral blood, collected on day 0 of AZD1222 vaccination. This chain uses TRBV9 with TRBJ2-7, with 8 bases identical to TRBD2. CDR3 coding DNA: TGTGCCAGCAGCCCCGGGGGGGGACCCGGCTACGAGCAGTACTTC. The encoded protein is CASSPGGGPGYEQYF.